Each of the 24 T cell receptor beta chains below was sequenced from the same sample in a study of T and B cells in COVID-19 patients. TRB was amplified from around 230-520 ng of blood genomic DNA. BIOMED2 TRB-A/B primer pools were used in multiplex TRB PCR. TCRdb analysed the multiplex PCR reads with MiXCR anew, one entry per CDR3 protein. The repertoire consists of about 3,800 distinct CDR3 sequences, with about 25% occurring once and the leading ten covering 25% to 35%. The source material was blood. The receptors derive from a human donor with active COVID-19.

This clonotype is classed as medium-sized (0.01 to 0.1%). The CDR3 nucleotides are TGTGCCATCAGTGCCAGTGGTCAAGAGACCCAGTACTTC. Translated, it gives CAISASGQETQYF. The gene calls are TRBV10-3 and TRBJ2-5; D call uncertain. Trimming removed 4 bases from V and 2 bases from J, with 8 bases in between. Germline V gene data show CDR1 as ENHRY and CDR2 as SYGVKD. The CDR3 loop spans 13 amino acids.

Here the CDR3 reads CASSPPSSTDTQYF. CDR3 DNA sequence: TGTGCCAGCAGCCCGCCCTCTAGCACAGATACGCAGTATTTT. The chain joins TRBV11-2 to TRBJ2-3; no clear D gene. V was cut by 5 bases and J by 0 bases, with 9 bases left in between. This CDR3 comprises 14 residues. Germline V gives CDR1 SGHAT, CDR2 FQNNGV.

This chain connects TRBV7-2 to TRBJ2-5; 14 nucleotides match TRBD2. Germline lookup yields CDR1 SGHTA and CDR2 FQGNSA. With V trimmed by 6 bases and J by 1 base, 4 bases remained unmatched. The CDR3 consists of 16 residues. The CDR3 DNA sequence: TGTGCCAGCAGAGAGGGACTAGCGGGGGCCCAAGAGACCCAGTACTTC. It translates to CASREGLAGAQETQYF.

The chain combines TRBV20-1 with TRBJ1-6, with unresolved D. Trimming took off 1 base at V and 6 bases at J, with 10 bases between the two ends. The CDR3 runs to 14 residues. Germline V CDR1 and CDR2: DFQATT, SNEGSKA (reference sequence). The CDR3 DNA reads as TGCAGTGCTAGAGGGCAGGAACTTAATTCACCCCTCCACTTT. Protein: CSARGQELNSPLHF.

This chain joins TRBV20-1 and TRBJ1-1, with 7 bases matching TRBD1. Unmatched junction bases numbered 6, after V lost 1 base and J lost 1 base. The CDR3 contains 15 residues. Germline V gene lookup returns CDR1 DFQATT and CDR2 SNEGSKA (reference sequence). The CDR3 nucleotides read TGCAGTGCTAGAGTTCCAGGGGGGGAGAACACTGAAGCTTTCTTT. It is translated as CSARVPGGENTEAFF.

A note on this clonotype: A read error may explain this, as a much larger clone is one base away. This chain links TRBV15 with TRBJ1-2; TRBD1 matches 8 bases. Per germline, CDR1 LNHNV and CDR2 YYDKDF (reference sequence). This CDR3 is 14 amino acids long. The chain's CDR3 is CATSAGGSNFGYTF. CDR3 nucleotide sequence: TGTGCCACCAGCGCAGGGGGCAGCAACTTTGGCTACACCTTC.

In this sample, this clonotype turned up a few times. V gene TRBV20-1 combines with J gene TRBJ2-2, with D perhaps TRBD1 or TRBD2 (5 bases each). This CDR3 has 13 amino acids. V shed 4 bases and J shed 3 bases, with 9 bases lying between them. Germline CDR1 is DFQATT and CDR2 is SNEGSKA (reference sequence). The CDR3: CSANRRDTGELFF. The CDR3 nucleotides are TGCAGTGCTAACAGGCGGGACACCGGGGAGCTGTTTTTT.

The V gene is TRBV20-1, the J gene TRBJ2-7, with D perhaps matching TRBD2 (6 bases). The DNA matches TRBJ2-4 better at its end, which makes the J call doubtful. This CDR3 spans 15 amino acids. Per the germline V gene, CDR1 is DFQATT and CDR2 is SNEGSKA (reference sequence). The CDR3 sequence is CSARDGGTGVDIQYF. Written as DNA, the CDR3 is TGCAGTGCTAGAGATGGGGGGACTGGTGTGGACATTCAGTACTTC.

Comment on this clonotype: With a much larger clone just one base away, this may be a read error. This rearrangement joins TRBV12-3 or TRBV12-4 to TRBJ1-2, with 9 positions matching TRBD1. The J segment lost 8 bases and the V segment lost 2 bases, leaving 6 bases of the junction unmatched. The CDR3 sequence is 14 residues long. DNA for the CDR3: TGTGCCAGCAGTTTATCGCTTGGGACAGGGGGCTACACCTTC. Translation: CASSLSLGTGGYTF.

This clonotype is medium-sized (0.01 to 0.1%) within its sample. The gene calls are TRBV6-5 and TRBJ1-6; no firm D call. The CDR3 length is 15 residues. CDR1 is MNHEY, CDR2 SVGAGI, per germline. Trimming shortened V by 5 bases and J by 2 bases, and 10 bases separated the two germline ends. The CDR3 nucleotides are TGTGCCAGCAGTCGCGACGGTCCCTATAATTCACCCCTCCACTTT. Its protein product is CASSRDGPYNSPLHF.

This clonotype qualifies as medium-sized. The chain joins TRBV5-4 to TRBJ2-3; 7 bases line up with TRBD1. The V and J ends lost 4 bases and 5 bases, in that order; junction bases with no gene match: 13. This CDR3 spans 16 amino acids. The germline CDR1 and CDR2 sequences are SGHNT and YYREEE (reference sequence). The CDR3 region has the DNA TGTGCCAGCAGCCCACATGGGACAGTATCGTTAGATACGCAGTATTTT. This translates into CASSPHGTVSLDTQYF.

This clonotype was seen more than once but under ten times. V is TRBV20-1 and J is TRBJ1-1; 7 bases fit TRBD1. CDR1 and CDR2 (germline): DFQATT, SNEGSKA (reference sequence). This CDR3 comprises 14 residues. V lost 6 bases and J lost 4; bases outside the gene matches: 11. CDR3 in DNA: TGCAGTGCGCCGAATGGACAGGTACCCACTGAAGCTTTCTTT. Amino acids: CSAPNGQVPTEAFF.

This clonotype is categorized as medium-sized. The chain links TRBV5-5 to TRBJ1-4; tentative D call: TRBD1 (5 bases). V was shortened by 3 bases and J by 8 bases, with 11 bases between the two germline ends. CDR1 and CDR2 from the germline V gene are SGHKS and YYEKEE (reference sequence). The CDR3 is 13 residues long. The CDR3 sequence: CASSSDRGEKLFF. For the CDR3, the DNA is TGTGCCAGCAGCTCTGACAGAGGCGAAAAACTGTTTTTT.

This clonotype ranks as medium-sized. The chain couples TRBV11-3 to TRBJ1-1; D uncertain. Germline CDR1 SGHNT, CDR2 YENEEA. This CDR3 has 15 amino acids. With 4 bases removed from V and 0 bases from J, the gap between germline ends came to 12 bases. The CDR3 region is CASSSAASMNTEAFF. The CDR3 region has the DNA TGTGCCAGCAGCTCGGCAGCCTCCATGAACACTGAAGCTTTCTTT.

Judged by abundance, this clonotype is medium-sized. This chain links TRBV30 with TRBJ1-1, with D uncertain. Trimming shortened V by 2 bases and J by 2 bases, and 9 bases separated the two germline ends. The CDR3 sequence is 13 residues long. The germline V gene encodes CDR1 GTSNPN and CDR2 SVGIG (reference sequence). The CDR3, as DNA: TGTGCCTGGAGTATGCGACAAAACACTGAAGCTTTCTTT. Its protein is CAWSMRQNTEAFF.

The chain links TRBV10-3 to TRBJ1-1; possible D gene TRBD1, 5 bases. The length of the CDR3 is 15 residues. Germline CDR1 reads ENHRY; CDR2 reads SYGVKD. The V gene lost 0 bases and the J gene lost 0 bases, with 8 bases spanning the gap. The CDR3 loop reads CAISESGRLNTEAFF. The CDR3 DNA reads as TGTGCCATCAGTGAGTCGGGACGGCTGAACACTGAAGCTTTCTTT.

By share, this clonotype ranks as medium-sized. V usage is TRBV7-9 and J usage is TRBJ1-2, with D maybe TRBD1 (5 bases). Germline values: CDR1 SEHNR, CDR2 FQNEAQ (reference sequence). This CDR3 is 15 amino acids long. V was clipped by 7 bases and J by 3 bases, with 18 bases between them. This chain's CDR3 is CASILGNGGDYGYTF. In DNA, the CDR3 is TGTGCCAGCATCCTGGGAAATGGAGGGGACTATGGCTACACCTTC.

This clonotype was detected a few times. The chain joins TRBV15 to TRBJ2-5; tentative D call: TRBD2 (7 bases). Germline CDR1 reads LNHNV; CDR2 reads YYDKDF (reference sequence). The CDR3 has 15 residues. Trimming removed 5 bases at V and 3 bases at J, with 16 bases between. This CDR3 reads CATSVGGGGEETQYF. CDR3 DNA: TGTGCCACCAGCGTGGGGGGGGGGGGCGAAGAGACCCAGTACTTC.

The J gene is TRBJ2-7, the V gene TRBV5-1; 11 bases are a match to TRBD1. The ends lost 4 bases at V and 5 bases at J; junction bases unmatched: 8. CDR1 and CDR2 (germline): SGHRS, YFSETQ. The CDR3 extends over 15 amino acids. CDR3 DNA: TGCGCCAGCAGCACGGCCGGGACAGGGGGAAACGAGCAGTACTTC. Translating it yields CASSTAGTGGNEQYF.

This clonotype is labeled as medium-sized. The chain uses TRBV18 and TRBJ1-2; D not certain. Germline V gene data show CDR1 as KGHSH and CDR2 as LQKENI. With 3 bases removed from V and 8 bases from J, the gap between germline ends came to 13 bases. The CDR3 length is 13 residues. CDR3 sequence reads: CASSPFPGFGYTF. CDR3 in DNA: TGTGCCAGCTCACCTTTCCCGGGTTTCGGCTACACCTTC.

Remarks on this clonotype: A junction end diverges from the germline sequence, so it may reflect a read error. This chain connects TRBV11-2 to TRBJ2-4, with 8 nucleotides matching TRBD2. Germline V gene sequence: CDR1 SGHAT, CDR2 FQNNGV. This CDR3 is 14 amino acids long. The CDR3 DNA reads TGTGCCAACAGCTCCCGGGAGGGCAAAAACATTCAGTACTTC. It yields the protein CANSSREGKNIQYF. The whole variable domain, filled in from reference TRBV11-2 and TRBJ2-4, reads EAGVAQSPRYKIIEKRQSVAFWCNPISGHATLYWYQQILGQGPKLLIQFQNNGVVDDSQLPKDRFSAERLKGVDSTLKIQPAKLEDSAVYLCANSSREGKNIQYFGAGTRLSVL.

This clonotype is medium-sized by share. The chain couples TRBV19 to TRBJ1-5; 9 nucleotides match TRBD1. Looked up from germline, CDR1 is LNHDA and CDR2 is SQIVND (reference sequence). After removal of 3 bases from V and 6 bases from J, the junction contained 0 bases not matched to a gene. The CDR3 has 13 amino acids. CDR3 DNA: TGTGCCAGTAGTATGACAGGGGGTCAGCCCCAGCATTTT. This gives the protein CASSMTGGQPQHF.

By sample fraction, this clonotype is medium-sized. The rearrangement uses TRBV12-3 or TRBV12-4 and TRBJ2-2, with D perhaps TRBD1 (5 bases). CDR3 length: 15 residues. V gave up 6 bases and J gave up 4 bases, with 15 bases separating them. The CDR3 region has the DNA TGTGCCAGCAGCCCCGCTCAGGGTATCACCGGGGAGCTGTTTTTT. Protein sequence: CASSPAQGITGELFF.

CDR3 DNA sequence: TGTGCCAGTAGTCCGGCCACGGGGGAGCTGTTTTTT. Its translation is CASSPATGELFF. The chain joins TRBV19 to TRBJ2-2; D is undetermined. The CDR3 length is 12 residues. The germline V and J ends were trimmed by 5 bases and 8 bases, with 9 bases remaining between them. Germline V CDR1 and CDR2: LNHDA, SQIVND (reference sequence).